This TCR beta chain emerged from a study of T and B cells in COVID-19 patients (dated by TCRdb to the early 2020s). Background for the entire study: Using TRB and IGH repertoire sequencing of peripheral blood, the study characterized adaptive immunity in COVID-19 patients who had active infection or had recovered. A recovered cohort comprised around 18 patients contributing about 20 samples, mostly after mild to moderate COVID-19 managed as outpatients. Two patients were included in both the recovered and active cohorts because samples were available from active disease and after recovery. The recovered cohort had a median age of about 30 years, compared with around 65 years in the active-infection cohort. An age-matched reference group of around 42 healthy donors negative for COVID-19 antibodies served as the comparison for repertoire analyses. Over 8 million TCR sequences were analysed in a TCR and BCR sequence repository that covered some 34 patients and around 73 time points. As many as 9 follow-up blood samples were taken per patient, and some of the samples covered different disease stages within the same individual. Of the 20 to 25 patients in the active-infection cohort, fewer than 19 had comorbidities associated with unfavorable COVID-19 outcome. Critical illness requiring mechanical ventilation or ECMO was present in most of the roughly 20 patients in the active-infection cohort.

Overall study results and their limits: TRBV/TRBJ gene usage was reported as strongly skewed in patients with COVID-19. A total of some 2,000 exclusive TCR clusters, including 30 to 40 low-pGen clusters, were found in the recovered cohort. In active COVID-19, TRB repertoires were highly clonal, while at recovery, diversity and richness increased above the levels seen in healthy donors. Specific T cell subsets (CD4+/Treg/CD8+) and sorted SARS-CoV-2-responsive or tetramer+ T cells had not yet been sequenced, with those experiments still ongoing. The size of the cohort was considered insufficient for assessing HLA contributions to COVID-19 susceptibility or severity. Blood samples obtained from mildly ill patients during symptoms, as well as early samples obtained from severe cases, were available only in scarce numbers. Prospective validation of the reported TCR clusters was stated to be required before clinical use.

Data came from an Illumina MiSeq. Multiplex PCR with BIOMED2 TRB-A/B primer pools was used to amplify TRB rearrangements. Illumina-compatible adapters and 7-nucleotide sample barcodes were attached to the amplicons through two consecutive PCRs. Phusion HS II polymerase was used for all library PCRs. Amplicons were purified from gel with the NucleoSpin Gel and PCR Clean-up kit, quantified on Qubit, and pooled at 4 to 5 nM. The quality of the amplicon pool was checked on an Agilent 2100 Bioanalyzer prior to Illumina next-generation sequencing. In the paper's pipeline: TRB rearrangements were annotated with MiXCR 3.0.8 using the default MiXCR reference library. Non-productive reads and sequences with fewer than 2 reads were removed, and each unique CDR3 nucleotide sequence was counted as one clone. R 3.5.1 was used to calculate clonality, diversity, richness and V-J gene usage. GLIPH2 was used for TCR clustering by CDR3 similarity, and generation probabilities were calculated by OLGA. Only GLIPH2 clusters with at least four unique TCR clonotypes present in at least three individuals were retained. The public sequencing data were trimmed at Q25 with fastp and processed into clonotypes with MiXCR by TCRdb, which kept only in-frame beta chains. Under each unique CDR3 protein, matching rows form one entry showing the most common genes and DNA. In this record, the V and J calls reflect TCRdb's handling and not the investigators' own analysis. The sample includes about 14,000 distinct CDR3 sequences, with less than 35% observed a single time. Of the sample, about 7% is held by the ten largest clones.

Details on this clonotype: Its recognized antigen is unknown. Base qualities are not at hand, and no much larger clone is one base apart.

The CDR3 numbers 16 residues from cysteine through phenylalanine. The kept DNA is CDR3 alone, 48 bases in frame from the first base. Trimmed from V: 5 bases; trimmed from J: 4 bases; junction bases lacking a gene match: 8. Based on the germline V gene (reference sequence), the CDR1 and CDR2 sequences are SEHNR and FQNEAQ. Genomic DNA extracted from blood, in amounts of about 220-500 ng, served as the starting material for amplifying TRB repertoires. Source material: blood. Recombination joined TRBV7-9 with TRBJ2-1, with 10 central nucleotides matching TRBD1. The clonotype comes from a human donor who had recovered from COVID-19. The DNA reads TGTGCCAGCAGCCCGGGGACAGGGGTCGAGTACAATGAGCAGTTCTTC. Its protein product is CASSPGTGVEYNEQFF. With the portions outside the CDR3 filled from the reference TRBV7-9 and TRBJ2-1 genes, the complete variable region becomes DTGVSQNPRHKITKRGQNVTFRCDPISEHNRLYWYRQTLGQGPEFLTYFQNEAQLEKSRLLSDRFSAERPKGSFSTLEIQRTEQGDSAMYLCASSPGTGVEYNEQFFGPGTRLTVL.